This T cell receptor beta chain was sequenced for a study of control samples from healthy donors and cancer patients (dated by TCRdb to 2018 to 2020). This clone was detected only once. What antigen it recognizes has not been identified. The record has no base qualities; no much larger clone is one base away. V is trimmed back by 8 bases and J by 7 bases, and the junction contains 16 bases that no gene match accounts for. The germline V gene gives CDR1 as SGHAT and CDR2 as FQNNGV. Its CDR3 holds 16 amino acids, cysteine through phenylalanine. Only the CDR3 part of the read is kept: 48 bases, read in frame from the first base. The library relied on the immunoSEQ multiplex PCR assay. TCRdb re-hosts the immuneACCESS table, in-frame sequences only. Its copies lack some clones; in the studies checked, an unresolved V gene accounts for under half of them, and the cause for the rest is not known. Counted in this sample were about 130,000 clones; roughly 89% of them appeared once. Jointly, the top ten make up less than 6% of the sample.

The sequence came from a man younger than 30 in good health. This chain joins TRBV11-2 to TRBJ2-1; 8 central nucleotides agree with TRBD1. The sample comprised blood. The nucleotide sequence is given as TGTGCCAGCGGGGTGGATTGGACAGGGATCAGAAATGAGCAGTTCTTC. This codes for CASGVDWTGIRNEQFF.